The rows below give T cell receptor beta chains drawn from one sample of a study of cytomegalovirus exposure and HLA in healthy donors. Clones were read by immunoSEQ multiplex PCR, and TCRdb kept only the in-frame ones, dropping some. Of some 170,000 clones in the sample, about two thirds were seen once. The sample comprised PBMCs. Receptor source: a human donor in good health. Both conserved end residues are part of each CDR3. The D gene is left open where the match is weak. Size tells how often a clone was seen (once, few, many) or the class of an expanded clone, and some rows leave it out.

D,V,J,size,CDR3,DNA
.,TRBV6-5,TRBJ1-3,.,CASSLDGTGNTIYF,TGTGCCAGCAGCCTCGACGGGACTGGAAACACCATATATTTT
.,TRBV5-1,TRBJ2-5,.,CASSSNRAETQYF,TGCGCCAGCAGCTCGAACAGGGCAGAGACCCAGTACTTC
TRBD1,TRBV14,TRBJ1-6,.,CASSATGGSYNSPLHF,TGTGCCAGCAGCGCGACAGGGGGCTCCTATAATTCACCCCTCCACTTT
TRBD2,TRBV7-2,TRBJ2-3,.,CVSVRAGTDTQYF,TGTGTAAGCGTTCGAGCGGGGACAGATACGCAGTATTTT
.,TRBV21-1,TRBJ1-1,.,CASSKARDRVPEAFF,TGTGCCAGCAGCAAAGCCCGAGACAGGGTCCCTGAAGCTTTCTTT
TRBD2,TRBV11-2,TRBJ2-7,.,CASSFSSGGTYEQYF,TGTGCCAGCAGCTTCTCTAGCGGGGGCACCTACGAGCAGTACTTC
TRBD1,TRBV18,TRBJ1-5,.,CASSKQGAENQPQHF,TGTGCCAGCTCAAAACAGGGGGCCGAAAATCAGCCCCAGCATTTT
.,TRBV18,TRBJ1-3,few,CASSFADSGNTIYF,TGTGCCAGCTCATTTGCAGACTCTGGAAACACCATATATTTT
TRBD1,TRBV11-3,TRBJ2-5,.,CASGAGGQETQYF,TGTGCCAGCGGGGCAGGGGGACAAGAGACCCAGTACTTC
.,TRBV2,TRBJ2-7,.,CASSIARSYEQYF,TGTGCCAGCAGTATAGCGCGCTCCTACGAGCAGTACTTC
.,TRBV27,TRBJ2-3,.,CASSFSPDTQYF,TGTGCCAGCAGTTTTAGCCCAGATACGCAGTATTTT
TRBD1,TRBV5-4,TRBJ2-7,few,CASSLARAGGYYEQYF,TGTGCCAGCAGCTTGGCCCGGGCAGGGGGATACTACGAGCAGTACTTC
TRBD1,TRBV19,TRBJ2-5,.,CASSITTGQGRETQYF,TGTGCCAGTAGTATCACCACAGGACAGGGTAGAGAGACCCAGTACTTC
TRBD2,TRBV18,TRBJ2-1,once,CASSRDYSSYNEQFF,TGTGCCAGCTCAAGGGACTACAGCTCCTACAATGAGCAGTTCTTC
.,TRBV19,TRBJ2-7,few,CASSKMPRGDEQYF,TGTGCCAGTAGTAAGATGCCCCGCGGCGACGAGCAGTACTTC
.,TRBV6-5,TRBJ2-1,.,CASTHPGGRGNEQFF,TGTGCCAGCACCCACCCCGGGGGGCGCGGTAATGAGCAGTTCTTC
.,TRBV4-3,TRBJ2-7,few,CASSQEDRLYEQYF,TGCGCCAGCAGCCAAGAGGACAGACTCTACGAGCAGTACTTC
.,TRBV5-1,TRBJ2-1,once,CASSLEGVTYNEQFF,TGCGCCAGCAGCTTGGAGGGGGTAACATACAATGAGCAGTTCTTC
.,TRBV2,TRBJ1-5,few,CASLGEGNQPQHF,TGTGCCAGCCTTGGGGAGGGCAATCAGCCCCAGCATTTT
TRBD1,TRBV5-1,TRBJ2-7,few,CASSLGDRGLEQYF,TGCGCCAGCAGCTTGGGTGACAGGGGGCTCGAGCAGTACTTC
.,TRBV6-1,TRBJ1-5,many,CASSGGYSNQPQHF,TGTGCCAGCAGTGGAGGGTATAGCAATCAGCCCCAGCATTTT
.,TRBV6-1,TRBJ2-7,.,CASSEGRSEQYF,TGTGCCAGCAGTGAAGGTCGGAGTGAGCAGTACTTC
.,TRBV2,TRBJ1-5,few,CASSEGAGSNQPQHF,TGTGCCAGCAGTGAAGGGGCAGGAAGCAATCAGCCCCAGCATTTT
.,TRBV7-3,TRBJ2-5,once,CASSLSGGVGVETQYF,TGTGCCAGCAGCTTATCCGGCGGGGTCGGGGTAGAGACCCAGTACTTC
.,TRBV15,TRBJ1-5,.,CATSRVAGAGNQPQHF,TGTGCCACCAGCAGAGTTGCGGGGGCCGGCAATCAGCCCCAGCATTTT
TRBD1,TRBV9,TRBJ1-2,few,CASSARDRDGYTF,TGTGCCAGCAGCGCCCGGGACAGGGACGGCTACACCTTC
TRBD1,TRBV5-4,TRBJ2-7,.,CASSRTGLDEQYF,TGTGCCAGCAGCCGGACAGGGCTCGACGAGCAGTACTTC
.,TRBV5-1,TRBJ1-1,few,CASSLDGTAFF,TGCGCCAGCAGCTTGGACGGTACAGCTTTCTTT
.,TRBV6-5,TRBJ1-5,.,CASWEGDSNQPQHF,TGTGCCAGCTGGGAGGGGGATAGCAATCAGCCCCAGCATTTT